This TCR beta chain was sequenced during a study of shared clonotypes between healthy human individuals. Donors had no recently reported acute infections or vaccinations and were HIV-negative. There were only Caucasian adults among the donors, and all lived in Nashville, Tennessee. The CDR3 has 14 residues. The germline V gene has CDR1 MNHEY and CDR2 SMNVEV (reference sequence). V trimming: 6 bases; J trimming: 5 bases; junction bases outside the gene matches: 3. Concerning this clone: Other DNA variants within this sample encode the same CDR3.

Template amounts of roughly 300 ng DNA, about 30,000 T cell genomes, were employed in unsorted PBMC replicate PCRs. Clones were sequenced by immunoSEQ multiplex PCR, and TCRdb holds only the in-frame ones, with some missing. The data show approximately 470,000 clones, 60% to 80% seen once. Sequences were obtained from PBMCs. The TCR sequence derives from a woman between 35 and 50 years old in good health. Some clones in this sample may be carry-over from other donors' samples. The gene calls are TRBV27 and TRBJ2-1; 11 nucleotides align to TRBD2. The CDR3 reads CASRGLAEDNEQFF. CDR3 DNA: TGTGCCAGCAGGGGACTAGCGGAGGACAATGAGCAGTTCTTC.